This T cell receptor (beta chain) was identified during a study of OX40 agonist ivuxolimab in advanced cancers. V shed 2 bases and J shed 8 bases, with 9 bases lying between them. CDR1 LNHNV and CDR2 YYDKDF come from the germline V gene (reference sequence). This CDR3 comprises 13 residues. Profiling relied on immunoSEQ multiplex PCR, and the TCRdb table lists in-frame clones only, not all of them. In the table there are 47,000 or so clones, around 84% of which are singletons. There are a few counts of this clone. V and J are TRBV15 and TRBJ1-4; unclear D gene. This sequence was found in an adult with an advanced solid tumor such as melanoma, head and neck, liver or kidney cancer. Sequenced here: CD4+ or CD8+ T cells sorted from blood, sampled in a trial of the OX40 agonist ivuxolimab. In DNA form, the CDR3 reads TGTGCCACCAGCAGAACTGGAGGGGAAAAACTGTTTTTT. It yields the protein CATSRTGGEKLFF.